A selection of T cell receptor beta chains follows, all from one sample in a study of blood T cell repertoires in COVID-19. TCRdb's table, derived via immunoSEQ multiplex PCR, lists solely in-frame clones and lacks some. The data contain more than 300,000 clones, 88% of them singletons. Sequences were obtained from PBMCs or T cells enriched from blood (not recorded which). These receptor sequences come from a woman aged 18-29 years who had recovered from COVID-19. CDR3s leave out the opening cysteine and the closing phenylalanine or tryptophan. A D gene is named only where the DNA matches it firmly. Clone size is not always given. Where it is, it says once, few, many or a class for expanded clones.

D gene: TRBD1; clone size: .; V gene: TRBV6-5; CDR3 protein: ASSYITGGNTEAF
D gene: TRBD2; clone size: .; V gene: TRBV5-4; CDR3 protein: ASSFLAGAPDTQY
D gene: TRBD1; clone size: .; V gene: TRBV7-9; CDR3 protein: ASRSQGATGELF
D gene: .; clone size: few; V gene: TRBV29-1; CDR3 protein: SVDAGDGYT
D gene: .; clone size: few; V gene: TRBV12-3/TRBV12-4; CDR3 protein: ASNQGSYYGYT
D gene: .; clone size: .; V gene: TRBV9; CDR3 protein: ASSPGGGINEKLF
D gene: .; clone size: .; V gene: TRBV11-2; CDR3 protein: ASSFKQGTTEAF
D gene: TRBD1; clone size: .; V gene: TRBV28; CDR3 protein: ASTPTGRAYEQY
D gene: TRBD1; clone size: .; V gene: TRBV7-9; CDR3 protein: ASSLTPGQGTF
D gene: TRBD1; clone size: once; V gene: TRBV3-1/TRBV3-2; CDR3 protein: ASSQNRDRVFNGELF
D gene: .; clone size: .; V gene: TRBV6-5; CDR3 protein: AVNREGTFTDTQY
D gene: TRBD1; clone size: .; V gene: TRBV13; CDR3 protein: ASSVQGVRSTEAF
D gene: .; clone size: .; V gene: TRBV11-2; CDR3 protein: ASRVFGGNQPQH
D gene: .; clone size: .; V gene: TRBV28; CDR3 protein: ASSSERQVRNQPQH
D gene: .; clone size: .; V gene: TRBV30; CDR3 protein: AWSEQHYGYT
D gene: TRBD1; clone size: .; V gene: TRBV27; CDR3 protein: ASSSPQGGYGYT
D gene: .; clone size: .; V gene: TRBV14; CDR3 protein: ASSQGEGGRNEKLF
D gene: .; clone size: .; V gene: TRBV6-5; CDR3 protein: ASTTDWETQY
D gene: .; clone size: .; V gene: TRBV18; CDR3 protein: ASSPRGYDEQF
D gene: TRBD1; clone size: .; V gene: TRBV7-9; CDR3 protein: ASSLVGYWTGGRTDTQY
D gene: TRBD1; clone size: .; V gene: TRBV5-1; CDR3 protein: ASSSGTGSYEQY
D gene: TRBD1; clone size: .; V gene: TRBV27; CDR3 protein: ASSWGQQNSPLH
D gene: TRBD2; clone size: once; V gene: TRBV19; CDR3 protein: ASSLLAGGETQY
D gene: TRBD1; clone size: .; V gene: TRBV9; CDR3 protein: ASSVGQGVNYGYT
D gene: TRBD2; clone size: .; V gene: TRBV4-3; CDR3 protein: ASSQDRTSGGRAGNEQF
D gene: .; clone size: .; V gene: TRBV6-5; CDR3 protein: ASSYLDGANYGYT
D gene: .; clone size: .; V gene: TRBV11-2; CDR3 protein: ASSLTDYESPLH
D gene: .; clone size: .; V gene: TRBV7-2; CDR3 protein: ASSLGGRVQDEQY
D gene: .; clone size: .; V gene: TRBV9; CDR3 protein: ASSVEEKSPLH
D gene: .; clone size: .; V gene: TRBV30; CDR3 protein: AWSKRPGEGNQPQH
D gene: .; clone size: .; V gene: TRBV6-1; CDR3 protein: ASSERSNEKLF
D gene: .; clone size: .; V gene: TRBV21-1; CDR3 protein: ASSKKGQGGEKLF
D gene: .; clone size: .; V gene: TRBV2; CDR3 protein: ASIPPPPRPNEKLF
D gene: .; clone size: once; V gene: TRBV5-1; CDR3 protein: ASSLVGGSTDTQY
D gene: .; clone size: .; V gene: TRBV18; CDR3 protein: ASSPIMGQSTTEAF
D gene: TRBD1; clone size: .; V gene: TRBV5-4; CDR3 protein: ASSPWDSSEKLF
D gene: .; clone size: once; V gene: TRBV18; CDR3 protein: ASSPTGTGEKLF
D gene: TRBD2; clone size: .; V gene: TRBV5-4; CDR3 protein: ASSLPGSGGSWEQF
D gene: TRBD1; clone size: .; V gene: TRBV5-1; CDR3 protein: ASSIAPGTALNTEAF
D gene: .; clone size: .; V gene: TRBV10-2; CDR3 protein: ASRDTRSYEQY
D gene: TRBD1; clone size: once; V gene: TRBV29-1; CDR3 protein: SVEDGTGGNYGYT
D gene: TRBD1; clone size: .; V gene: TRBV27; CDR3 protein: ASSLSPMDRVGLNTEAF
D gene: .; clone size: .; V gene: TRBV4-3; CDR3 protein: ASSQGYPRGFVYGYT
D gene: .; clone size: .; V gene: TRBV19; CDR3 protein: ASSIIWGQFTEAF
D gene: .; clone size: .; V gene: TRBV4-1; CDR3 protein: ASSQFQQGKWGSYEQY
D gene: .; clone size: .; V gene: TRBV10-3; CDR3 protein: AIIQAGGHKNEKLF
D gene: .; clone size: .; V gene: TRBV18; CDR3 protein: ASSPNTDSYGYT
D gene: TRBD1; clone size: .; V gene: TRBV28; CDR3 protein: ASSRKGAAGNQPQH
D gene: TRBD1; clone size: .; V gene: TRBV25-1; CDR3 protein: ASSEPGQGTYEQY
D gene: .; clone size: .; V gene: TRBV6-5; CDR3 protein: ASSLGLLQTSYEQY
D gene: .; clone size: .; V gene: TRBV7-9; CDR3 protein: ASSLAQVPHFNEQF
D gene: .; clone size: .; V gene: TRBV29-1; CDR3 protein: SALQGYEQY
D gene: .; clone size: few; V gene: TRBV6-5; CDR3 protein: ASIQTRDFQETQY
D gene: .; clone size: .; V gene: TRBV7-3; CDR3 protein: ASSPDGGAGTEAF
D gene: .; clone size: .; V gene: TRBV5-1; CDR3 protein: ASSLGRDSQETQY
D gene: .; clone size: .; V gene: TRBV14; CDR3 protein: ASSQDYGSGNEKLF
D gene: .; clone size: .; V gene: TRBV5-6; CDR3 protein: ASSLGQHYGYT